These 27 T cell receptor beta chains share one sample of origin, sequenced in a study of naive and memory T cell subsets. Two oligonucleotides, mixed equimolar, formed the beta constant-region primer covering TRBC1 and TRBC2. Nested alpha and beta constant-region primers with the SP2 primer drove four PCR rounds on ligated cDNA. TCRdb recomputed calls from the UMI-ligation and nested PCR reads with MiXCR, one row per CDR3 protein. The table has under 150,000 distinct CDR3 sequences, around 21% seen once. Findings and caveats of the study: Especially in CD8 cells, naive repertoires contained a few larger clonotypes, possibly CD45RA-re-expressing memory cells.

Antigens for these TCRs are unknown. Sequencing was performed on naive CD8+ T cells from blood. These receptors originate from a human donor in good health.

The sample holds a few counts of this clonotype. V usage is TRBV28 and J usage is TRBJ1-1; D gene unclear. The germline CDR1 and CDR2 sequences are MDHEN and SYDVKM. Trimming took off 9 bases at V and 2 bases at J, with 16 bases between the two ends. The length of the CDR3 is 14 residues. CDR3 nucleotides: TGTGCCAGTAATGAATTTGCAGGAAACACTGAAGCTTTCTTT. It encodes CASNEFAGNTEAFF.

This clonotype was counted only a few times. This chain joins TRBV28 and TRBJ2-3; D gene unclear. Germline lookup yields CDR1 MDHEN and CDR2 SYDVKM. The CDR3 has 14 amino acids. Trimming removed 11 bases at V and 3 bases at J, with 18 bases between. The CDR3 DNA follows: TGTGCCTCCGCGCGAGGTCGTTTGACAGATACGCAGTATTTT. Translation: CASARGRLTDTQYF. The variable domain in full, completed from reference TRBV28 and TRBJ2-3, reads DVKVTQSSRYLVKRTGEKVFLECVQDMDHENMFWYRQDPGLGLRLIYFSYDVKMKEKGDIPEGYSVSREKKERFSLILESASTNQTSMYLCASARGRLTDTQYFGPGTRLTVL.

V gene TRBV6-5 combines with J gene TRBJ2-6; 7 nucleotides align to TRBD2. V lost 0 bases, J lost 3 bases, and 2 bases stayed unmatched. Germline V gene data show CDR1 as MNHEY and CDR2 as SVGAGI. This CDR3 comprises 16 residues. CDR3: CASSYSGGNGANVLTF. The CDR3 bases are TGTGCCAGCAGTTACTCGGGGGGGAATGGGGCCAACGTCCTGACTTTC.

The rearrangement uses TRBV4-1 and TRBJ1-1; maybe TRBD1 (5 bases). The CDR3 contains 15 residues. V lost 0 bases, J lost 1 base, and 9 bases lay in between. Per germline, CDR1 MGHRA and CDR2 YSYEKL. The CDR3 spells CASSQDRQSNTEAFF. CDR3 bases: TGCGCCAGCAGCCAAGACCGACAGTCGAACACTGAAGCTTTCTTT.

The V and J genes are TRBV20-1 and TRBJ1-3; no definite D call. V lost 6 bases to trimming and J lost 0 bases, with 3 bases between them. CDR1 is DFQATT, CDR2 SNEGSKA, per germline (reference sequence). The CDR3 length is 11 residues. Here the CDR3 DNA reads TGCAGTGCGCACTCTGGAAACACCATATATTTT. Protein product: CSAHSGNTIYF.

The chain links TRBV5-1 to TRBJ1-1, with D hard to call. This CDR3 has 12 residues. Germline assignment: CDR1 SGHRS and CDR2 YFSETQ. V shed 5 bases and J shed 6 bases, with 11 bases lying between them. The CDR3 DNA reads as TGCGCCAGCAGTCCCGAGGGAGCTGAAGCTTTCTTT. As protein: CASSPEGAEAFF.

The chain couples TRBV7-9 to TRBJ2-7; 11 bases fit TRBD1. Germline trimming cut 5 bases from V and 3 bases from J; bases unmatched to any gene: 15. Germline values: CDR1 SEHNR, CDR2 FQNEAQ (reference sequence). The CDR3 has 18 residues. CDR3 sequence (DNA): TGTGCCAGCAGCCCGTTTGGTGTTGGCGGGACAGGGGGCTACGAGCAGTACTTC. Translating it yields CASSPFGVGGTGGYEQYF.

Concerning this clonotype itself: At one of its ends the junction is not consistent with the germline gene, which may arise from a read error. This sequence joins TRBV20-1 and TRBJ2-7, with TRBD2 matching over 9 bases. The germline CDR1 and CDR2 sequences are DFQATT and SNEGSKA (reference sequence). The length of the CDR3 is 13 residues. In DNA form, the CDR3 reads TGCAGTGCTAGTATGGCTAGCGGGGCCCTAGAAGTCTTC. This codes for CSASMASGALEVF.

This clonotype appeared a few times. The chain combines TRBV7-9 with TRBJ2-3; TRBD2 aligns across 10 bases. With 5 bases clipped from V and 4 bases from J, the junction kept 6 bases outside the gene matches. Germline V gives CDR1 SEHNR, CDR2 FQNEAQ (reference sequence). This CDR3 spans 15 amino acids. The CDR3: CASSPDGTSADTQYF. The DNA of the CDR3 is TGTGCCAGCAGCCCGGACGGGACTAGCGCAGATACGCAGTATTTT.

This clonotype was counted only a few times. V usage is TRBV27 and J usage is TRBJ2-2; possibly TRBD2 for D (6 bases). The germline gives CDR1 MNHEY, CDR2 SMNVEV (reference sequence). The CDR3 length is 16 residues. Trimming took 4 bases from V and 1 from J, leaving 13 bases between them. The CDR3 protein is CASSSIPGLNTGELFF. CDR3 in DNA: TGTGCCAGCAGTTCAATCCCGGGACTGAACACCGGGGAGCTGTTTTTT.

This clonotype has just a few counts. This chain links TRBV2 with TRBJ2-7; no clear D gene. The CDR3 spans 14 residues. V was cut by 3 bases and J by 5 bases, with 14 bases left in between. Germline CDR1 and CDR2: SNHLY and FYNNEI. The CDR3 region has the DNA TGTGCCAGCAGTGACTCCCCCCAGACCCACGAGCAGTACTTC. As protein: CASSDSPQTHEQYF.

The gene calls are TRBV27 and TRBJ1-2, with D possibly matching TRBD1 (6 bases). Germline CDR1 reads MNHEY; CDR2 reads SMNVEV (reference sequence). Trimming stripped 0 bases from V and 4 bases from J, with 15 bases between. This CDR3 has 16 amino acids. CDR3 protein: CASSLSFYREFYGYTF. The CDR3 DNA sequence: TGTGCCAGCAGTTTATCGTTCTACAGGGAATTCTATGGCTACACCTTC.

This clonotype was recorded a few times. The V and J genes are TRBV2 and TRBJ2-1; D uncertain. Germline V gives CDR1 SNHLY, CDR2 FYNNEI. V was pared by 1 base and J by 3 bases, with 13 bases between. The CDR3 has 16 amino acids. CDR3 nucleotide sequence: TGTGCCAGCAGTGAAGATACGGGTTGGAGCTACAATGAGCAGTTCTTC. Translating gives CASSEDTGWSYNEQFF.

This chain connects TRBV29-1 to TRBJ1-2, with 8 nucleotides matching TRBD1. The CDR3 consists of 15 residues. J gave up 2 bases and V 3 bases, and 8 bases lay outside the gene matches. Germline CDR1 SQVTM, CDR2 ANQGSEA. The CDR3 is CSVDRGQAINYGYTF. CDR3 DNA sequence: TGCAGCGTTGACCGGGGACAGGCCATAAACTATGGCTACACCTTC.

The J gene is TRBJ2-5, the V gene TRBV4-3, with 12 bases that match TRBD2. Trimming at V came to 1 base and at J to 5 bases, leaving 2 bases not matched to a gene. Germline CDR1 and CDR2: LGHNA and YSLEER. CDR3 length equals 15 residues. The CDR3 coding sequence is TGCGCCAGCAGCCAAGGACTAGCGGGAGTCGAGACCCAGTACTTC. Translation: CASSQGLAGVETQYF.

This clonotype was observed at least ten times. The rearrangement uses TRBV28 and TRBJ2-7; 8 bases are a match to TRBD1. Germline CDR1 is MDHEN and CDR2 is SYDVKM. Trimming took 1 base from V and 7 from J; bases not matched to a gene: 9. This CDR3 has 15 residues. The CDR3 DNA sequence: TGTGCCAGCAGTTTATTTACAGGGGGGAGACAAGAGCAGTACTTC. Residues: CASSLFTGGRQEQYF.

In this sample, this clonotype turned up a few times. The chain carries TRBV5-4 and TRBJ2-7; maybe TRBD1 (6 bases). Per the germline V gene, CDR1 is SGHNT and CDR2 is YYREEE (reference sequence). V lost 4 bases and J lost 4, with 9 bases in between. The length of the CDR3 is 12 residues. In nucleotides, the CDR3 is TGTGCCAGCAGCATCGGACAGTACGAGCAGTACTTC. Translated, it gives CASSIGQYEQYF.

CDR3 sequence (DNA): TGTGCCAGCAGTTTCGCAGGGCACAATGAGCAGTTCTTC. This gives the protein CASSFAGHNEQFF. The J gene is TRBJ2-1, the V gene TRBV6-2 or TRBV6-3; the D gene is possibly TRBD1 (5 bases). Germline CDR1 and CDR2: MNHEY and SVGEGT. V was cut by 4 bases and J by 5 bases, with 9 bases left in between. The CDR3 sequence is 13 residues long.

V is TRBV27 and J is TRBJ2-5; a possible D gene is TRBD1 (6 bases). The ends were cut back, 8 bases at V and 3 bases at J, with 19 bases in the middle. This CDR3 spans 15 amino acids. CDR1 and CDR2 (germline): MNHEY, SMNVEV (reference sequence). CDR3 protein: CASSTQGTFKETQYF. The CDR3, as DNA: TGTGCCAGCTCGACTCAGGGGACCTTTAAAGAGACCCAGTACTTC.

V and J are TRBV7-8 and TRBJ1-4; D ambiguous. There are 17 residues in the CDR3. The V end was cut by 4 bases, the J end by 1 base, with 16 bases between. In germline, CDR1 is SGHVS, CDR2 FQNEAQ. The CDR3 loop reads CASSSERMGRTNEKLFF. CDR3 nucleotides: TGTGCCAGCAGCTCGGAAAGGATGGGCAGAACTAATGAAAAACTGTTTTTT.

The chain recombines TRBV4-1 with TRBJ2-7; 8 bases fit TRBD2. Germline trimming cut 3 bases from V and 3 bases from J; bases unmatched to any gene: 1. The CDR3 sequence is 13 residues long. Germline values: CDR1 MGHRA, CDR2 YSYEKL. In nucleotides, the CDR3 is TGCGCCAGCAGCCAGGGACTAGACTACGAGCAGTACTTC. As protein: CASSQGLDYEQYF.

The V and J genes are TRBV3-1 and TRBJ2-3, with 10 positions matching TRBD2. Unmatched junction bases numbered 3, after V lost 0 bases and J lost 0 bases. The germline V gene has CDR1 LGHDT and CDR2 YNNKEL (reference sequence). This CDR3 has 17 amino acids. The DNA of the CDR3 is TGTGCCAGCAGCCAAGATATGACTAGCGGGAGCACAGATACGCAGTATTTT. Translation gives CASSQDMTSGSTDTQYF.

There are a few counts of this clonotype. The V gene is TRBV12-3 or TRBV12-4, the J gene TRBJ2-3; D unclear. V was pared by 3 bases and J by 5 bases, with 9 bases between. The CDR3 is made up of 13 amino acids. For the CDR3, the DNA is TGTGCCAGCAGTTTCCTTGGCTTAGATACGCAGTATTTT. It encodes CASSFLGLDTQYF.

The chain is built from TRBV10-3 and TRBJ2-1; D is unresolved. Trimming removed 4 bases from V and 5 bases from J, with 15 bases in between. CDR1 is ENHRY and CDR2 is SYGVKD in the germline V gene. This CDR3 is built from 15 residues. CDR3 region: CAISVGSQGNNEQFF. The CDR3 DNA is TGTGCCATCAGTGTTGGGTCCCAAGGAAACAATGAGCAGTTCTTC.

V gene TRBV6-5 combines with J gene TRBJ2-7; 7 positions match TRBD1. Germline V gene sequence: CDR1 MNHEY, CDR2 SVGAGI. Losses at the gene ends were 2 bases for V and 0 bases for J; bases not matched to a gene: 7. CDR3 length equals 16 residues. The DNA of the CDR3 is TGTGCCAGCAGTTACCCCAGACAGGGAAGCTCCTACGAGCAGTACTTC. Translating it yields CASSYPRQGSSYEQYF.

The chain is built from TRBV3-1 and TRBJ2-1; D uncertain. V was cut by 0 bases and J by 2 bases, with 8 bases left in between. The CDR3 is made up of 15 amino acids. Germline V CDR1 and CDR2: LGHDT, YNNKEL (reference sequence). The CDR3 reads CASSQDVYTYNEQFF. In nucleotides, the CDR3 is TGTGCCAGCAGCCAAGACGTCTATACCTACAATGAGCAGTTCTTC.

CDR3 region: CASSKFYNEQFF. Written as DNA, the CDR3 is TGTGCCAGCAGTAAATTCTACAATGAGCAGTTCTTC. The V gene is TRBV6-2 or TRBV6-3, the J gene TRBJ2-1, with D unclear. This CDR3 is built from 12 residues. Per the germline V gene, CDR1 is MNHEY and CDR2 is SVGEGT. Trimming took 5 bases from V and 3 from J, leaving 5 bases between them.